The clone carrying this T cell receptor beta chain has a handful of counts. In making TCR cDNA, 5'RACE template switching added a universal primer site and UMIs to it. One entry per CDR3 protein results from TCRdb running MiXCR on the 5' RACE reads. This sample carries a few hundred thousand distinct CDR3 sequences, approximately 5.2% of them seen once, and the ten largest clones take about 3.5%. This sample was included in a study of T cells after yellow fever vaccination. Study-wide context: When fractions had low cell numbers, they were prepared with SMART-Seq v4 Ultra Low Input.

Germline values: CDR1 MGHRA, CDR2 YSYEKL. The CDR3 is 16 amino acids. V lost 4 bases, J lost 5 bases, and 11 bases stayed unmatched. This chain uses TRBV4-1 with TRBJ1-5; 7 bases match TRBD1. This specimen was CD4+ T cells sorted from PBMCs, taken on the day of the yellow fever booster vaccination. The TCR comes from a man younger than 35 who received the YFV17D yellow fever vaccine. DNA of the CDR3: TGCGCCAGCAGCCTAGAGGGGGGACAGCGGCATCAGCCCCAGCATTTT. Protein sequence: CASSLEGGQRHQPQHF.